This TCR beta chain was observed in a study of T cell responses to AZD1222 COVID-19 vaccine. Whole-study results and caveats: Clonal diversity was possibly underestimated, and white British individuals and females predominated among donors.

With 6 bases removed from V and 3 bases from J, the gap between germline ends came to 15 bases. The CDR3 length is 14 residues. Germline V gene lookup returns CDR1 MNHEY and CDR2 SMNVEV (reference sequence). With respect to this clone: Its target is unknown.

The repertoire was sequenced with immunoSEQ multiplex PCR; TCRdb's copy has only in-frame clones and lacks some. The table records about 180,000 clones, 70% to 90% of them present only once. The sequenced sample was peripheral blood, obtained on day 0 of AZD1222 vaccination. The TCR comes from an adult in good health. The chain combines TRBV27 with TRBJ2-7; no clear D. In DNA form, the CDR3 reads TGTGCCAGCAGCCAAAGGACGGCAATCTACGAGCAGTACTTC. This sequence encodes CASSQRTAIYEQYF.